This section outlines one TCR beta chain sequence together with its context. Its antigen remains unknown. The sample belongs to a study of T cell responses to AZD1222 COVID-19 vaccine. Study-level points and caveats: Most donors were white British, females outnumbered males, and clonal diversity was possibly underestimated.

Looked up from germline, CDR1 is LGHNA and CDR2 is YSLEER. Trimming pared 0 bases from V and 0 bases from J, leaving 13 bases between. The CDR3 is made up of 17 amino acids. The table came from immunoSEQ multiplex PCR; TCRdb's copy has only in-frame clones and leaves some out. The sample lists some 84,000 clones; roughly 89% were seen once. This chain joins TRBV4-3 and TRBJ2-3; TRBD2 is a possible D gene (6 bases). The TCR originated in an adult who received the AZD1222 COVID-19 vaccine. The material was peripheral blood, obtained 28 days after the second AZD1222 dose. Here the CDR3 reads CASSQDRGTASTDTQYF. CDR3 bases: TGCGCCAGCAGCCAAGATCGGGGGACCGCTAGCACAGATACGCAGTATTTT.